This T cell receptor (beta chain) was captured in a study of blood T cells in healthy people across ages. Researchers report isolating at least 6.5 million PBMCs per sample. A note on this clonotype: The antigen remains unidentified.

Overall study results and limits: Estimated diversity that came from one million T cells was considered an underestimate. There were more naive CD4+ cells and higher diversity in long-lived donors than in aged donors.

Trimming cost V 5 bases and J 0 bases; bases outside gene matches: 6. The CDR3 is 16 amino acids. Per the germline V gene, CDR1 is SGHTA and CDR2 is FQGTGA. Together with a sample-barcoded 5' primer, a J-beta primer mix was included in a second PCR lasting about 7 to 11 cycles. TCRdb reanalysed the 5' RACE reads using MiXCR and keeps one entry per CDR3 protein. The sample has about 1.8 million distinct CDR3 sequences, roughly 50% seen once. The sequenced sample consisted of blood. The chain combines TRBV7-3 with TRBJ2-3; TRBD2 agrees at 9 bases. The source is a woman between 35 and 50 years old in good health. CDR3 in amino acids: CASSAGGGASTDTQYF. In nucleotides, the CDR3 is TGTGCCAGCAGCGCCGGCGGGGGGGCCAGCACAGATACGCAGTATTTT. The variable domain in full, with the rest retrieved from reference TRBV7-3 and TRBJ2-3, is GAGVSQTPSNKVTEKGKYVELRCDPISGHTALYWYRQSLGQGPEFLIYFQGTGAADDSGLPNDRFFAVRPEGSVSTLKIQRTERGDSAVYLCASSAGGGASTDTQYFGPGTRLTVL.